This is a list of T cell receptor beta chains from one sample in a study of response to subunit inactivated influenza vaccine. TCRdb recomputed calls from the RT-PCR reads with MiXCR, one row per CDR3 protein. The table records about 650,000 distinct CDR3 sequences, about 14% of them present only once. The input for sequencing was PBMCs from blood, taken around 14 days before vaccination. These receptors were collected from a man between 45 and 60 years old who received an inactivated influenza vaccine. The CDR3 runs from the conserved cysteine through the conserved F or W. The order of the fields is J gene, V gene, CDR3 protein.

j_gene: TRBJ1-5
v_gene: TRBV14
CDR3aa: CASSQAVVDQPQHF

j_gene: TRBJ2-5
v_gene: TRBV20-1
CDR3aa: CSPKPVRQQETQYF

j_gene: TRBJ2-7
v_gene: TRBV20-1
CDR3aa: CSARGYAGYEQYF

j_gene: TRBJ2-7
v_gene: TRBV24-1
CDR3aa: CATSDPRQGRPANQQYF

j_gene: TRBJ2-3
v_gene: TRBV12-3/TRBV12-4
CDR3aa: CASSRHRGSTDTQYF

j_gene: TRBJ2-3
v_gene: TRBV15
CDR3aa: CATSRELAGVSDTQYF

j_gene: TRBJ2-1
v_gene: TRBV6-2/TRBV6-3
CDR3aa: CATVSTAGNEQFF

j_gene: TRBJ2-3
v_gene: TRBV6-1
CDR3aa: CASSAQIHGTDTQYF

j_gene: TRBJ2-7
v_gene: TRBV5-1
CDR3aa: CASSLEGAAGQYF

j_gene: TRBJ2-1
v_gene: TRBV6-5
CDR3aa: CASSFGYEQFF

j_gene: TRBJ2-3
v_gene: TRBV7-2
CDR3aa: CASSLRKFTDTQYF

j_gene: TRBJ2-7
v_gene: TRBV5-1
CDR3aa: CASSSPGQGDEQYF

j_gene: TRBJ2-6
v_gene: TRBV4-2
CDR3aa: CASSQDPWGAGANVLTF

j_gene: TRBJ2-5
v_gene: TRBV20-1
CDR3aa: CSARAGEETQYF

j_gene: TRBJ2-3
v_gene: TRBV19
CDR3aa: CASSKERLTDTQYF

j_gene: TRBJ1-1
v_gene: TRBV7-6
CDR3aa: CASSSGPIAEAFF

j_gene: TRBJ2-1
v_gene: TRBV30
CDR3aa: CAWSVLVRASEQFF

j_gene: TRBJ2-3
v_gene: TRBV27
CDR3aa: CASSWHSGGAGDTQYF

j_gene: TRBJ2-2
v_gene: TRBV20-1
CDR3aa: CSAREGGGTGELFF

j_gene: TRBJ2-7
v_gene: TRBV4-1
CDR3aa: CASSQAPGGGFYEQYF

j_gene: TRBJ2-2
v_gene: TRBV12-3/TRBV12-4
CDR3aa: CASSLAVLSNTGELFF

j_gene: TRBJ2-7
v_gene: TRBV20-1
CDR3aa: CRAGNRVSYEQYF

j_gene: TRBJ1-5
v_gene: TRBV6-2/TRBV6-3
CDR3aa: CASRRRDRGREERGPQHF

j_gene: TRBJ2-5
v_gene: TRBV5-5
CDR3aa: CASSLNRTSGRTAQYF

j_gene: TRBJ1-1
v_gene: TRBV10-3
CDR3aa: CAISERMNTEAFF

j_gene: TRBJ2-1
v_gene: TRBV7-2
CDR3aa: CASSGAGVLHEQFF

j_gene: TRBJ2-2
v_gene: TRBV5-1
CDR3aa: CASSLGGRTGELFF

j_gene: TRBJ1-2
v_gene: TRBV6-1
CDR3aa: CASSESRGVNYGYTF

j_gene: TRBJ2-3
v_gene: TRBV4-3
CDR3aa: CASSQDGTGVDTQYF

j_gene: TRBJ2-1
v_gene: TRBV20-1
CDR3aa: CSASSTGLIINEQFF

j_gene: TRBJ2-1
v_gene: TRBV7-6
CDR3aa: CASSLDVVYNEQFF

j_gene: TRBJ1-5
v_gene: TRBV7-8
CDR3aa: CASSKQGRAGNQPQHF

j_gene: TRBJ2-4
v_gene: TRBV4-1
CDR3aa: CASSHDSDPKNIQYF

j_gene: TRBJ1-1
v_gene: TRBV29-1
CDR3aa: CSVEADREAFF

j_gene: TRBJ1-1
v_gene: TRBV15
CDR3aa: CATSRDSPEAFF

j_gene: TRBJ2-7
v_gene: TRBV18
CDR3aa: CASSPPGTSGSYEQYF

j_gene: TRBJ2-7
v_gene: TRBV7-2
CDR3aa: CASSLGQPGTPYEQYF

j_gene: TRBJ2-7
v_gene: TRBV4-3
CDR3aa: CASSQGTDFYEQYF

j_gene: TRBJ2-3
v_gene: TRBV19
CDR3aa: CASSSQGQLVTQYF

j_gene: TRBJ1-5
v_gene: TRBV20-1
CDR3aa: CSARAGQFNQPQHF

j_gene: TRBJ2-1
v_gene: TRBV19
CDR3aa: CASSITAKGAYNERFF

j_gene: TRBJ1-2
v_gene: TRBV29-1
CDR3aa: CSVEERTGGFGYTF

j_gene: TRBJ2-7
v_gene: TRBV7-9
CDR3aa: CASSLLSGNYEQYF

j_gene: TRBJ2-5
v_gene: TRBV7-9
CDR3aa: CASSLGRGHQETQYF

j_gene: TRBJ2-7
v_gene: TRBV5-6
CDR3aa: CASSFRRVYEQYF